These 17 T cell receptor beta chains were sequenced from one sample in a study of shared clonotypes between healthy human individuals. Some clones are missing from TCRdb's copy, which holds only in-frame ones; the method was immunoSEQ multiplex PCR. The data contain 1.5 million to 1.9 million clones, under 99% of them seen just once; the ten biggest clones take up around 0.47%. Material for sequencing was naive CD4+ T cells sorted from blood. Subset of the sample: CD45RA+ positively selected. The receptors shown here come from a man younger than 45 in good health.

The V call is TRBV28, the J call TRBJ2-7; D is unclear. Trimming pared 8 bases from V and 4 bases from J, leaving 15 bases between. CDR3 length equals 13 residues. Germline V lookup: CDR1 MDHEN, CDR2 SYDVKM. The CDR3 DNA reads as TGTGCCAGCCGGCGTTCTAGGTTGTACGAGCAGTACTTC. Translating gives CASRRSRLYEQYF.

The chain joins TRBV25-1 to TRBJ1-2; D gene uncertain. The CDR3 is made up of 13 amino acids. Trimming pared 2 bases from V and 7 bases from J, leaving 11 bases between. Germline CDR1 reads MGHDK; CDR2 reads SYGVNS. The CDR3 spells CASSEKFNGGYTF. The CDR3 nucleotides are TGTGCCAGCAGTGAAAAGTTCAATGGTGGCTACACCTTC.

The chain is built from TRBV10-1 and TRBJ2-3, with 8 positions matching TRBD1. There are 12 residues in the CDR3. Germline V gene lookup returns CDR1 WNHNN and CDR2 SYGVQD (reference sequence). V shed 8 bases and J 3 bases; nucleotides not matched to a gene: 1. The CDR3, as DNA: TGCGCCAGCGGACAGGGTACAGATACGCAGTATTTT. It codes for CASGQGTDTQYF.

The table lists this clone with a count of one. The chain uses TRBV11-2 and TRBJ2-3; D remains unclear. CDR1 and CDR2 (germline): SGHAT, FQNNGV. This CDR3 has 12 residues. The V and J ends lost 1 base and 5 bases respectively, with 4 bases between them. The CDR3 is CASSLGVDTQYF. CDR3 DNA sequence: TGTGCCAGCAGCTTAGGGGTAGATACGCAGTATTTT.

CDR3: CASSSFITYEQYF. For the CDR3, the DNA is TGTGCCAGCAGTTCCTTTATAACCTACGAGCAGTACTTC. The chain combines TRBV28 with TRBJ2-7; D not certain. V lost 4 bases and J 2 bases, leaving 9 bases between the germline ends. The germline gives CDR1 MDHEN, CDR2 SYDVKM. This CDR3 is built from 13 residues.

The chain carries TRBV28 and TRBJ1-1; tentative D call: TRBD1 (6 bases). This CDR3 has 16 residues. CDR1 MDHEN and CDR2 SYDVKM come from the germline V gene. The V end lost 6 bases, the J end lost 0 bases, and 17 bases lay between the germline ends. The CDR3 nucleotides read TGTGCCAGCAGGAGAATTACAGGGTCACTGAACACTGAAGCTTTCTTT. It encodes CASRRITGSLNTEAFF.

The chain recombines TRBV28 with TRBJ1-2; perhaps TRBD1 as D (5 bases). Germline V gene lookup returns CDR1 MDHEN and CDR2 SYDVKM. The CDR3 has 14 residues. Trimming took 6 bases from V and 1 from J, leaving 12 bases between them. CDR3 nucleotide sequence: TGTGCCAGCAGAAGCCGGGACTTTAACTATGGCTACACCTTC. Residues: CASRSRDFNYGYTF.

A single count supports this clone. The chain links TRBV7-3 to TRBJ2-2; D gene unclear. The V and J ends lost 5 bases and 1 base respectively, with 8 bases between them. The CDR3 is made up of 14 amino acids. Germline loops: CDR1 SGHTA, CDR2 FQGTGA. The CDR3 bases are TGTGCCAGCAGCACAAGGAGGAACACCGGGGAGCTGTTTTTT. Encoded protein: CASSTRRNTGELFF.

CDR3 loop: CSVATAAGPHEQYF. The CDR3 DNA reads TGCAGCGTCGCCACGGCGGCGGGTCCCCACGAGCAGTACTTC. The chain uses TRBV29-1 and TRBJ2-7; a weak D match, TRBD2 (5 bases). The germline V and J ends were trimmed by 6 bases and 5 bases, with 20 bases remaining between them. This CDR3 spans 14 amino acids. Germline CDR1 reads SQVTM; CDR2 reads ANQGSEA.

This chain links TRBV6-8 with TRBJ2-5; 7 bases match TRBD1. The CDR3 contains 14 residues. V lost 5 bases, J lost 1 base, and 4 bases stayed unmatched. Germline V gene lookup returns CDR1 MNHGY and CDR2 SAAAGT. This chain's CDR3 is CASSDDRVQETQYF. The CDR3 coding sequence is TGTGCCAGCAGTGATGACAGGGTCCAAGAGACCCAGTACTTC.

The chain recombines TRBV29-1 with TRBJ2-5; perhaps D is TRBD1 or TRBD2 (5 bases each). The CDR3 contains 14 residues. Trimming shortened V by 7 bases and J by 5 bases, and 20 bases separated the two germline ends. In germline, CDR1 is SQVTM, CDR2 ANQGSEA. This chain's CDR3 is CSASTPGRAETQYF. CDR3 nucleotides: TGCAGCGCTAGCACCCCGGGCAGGGCGGAGACCCAGTACTTC.

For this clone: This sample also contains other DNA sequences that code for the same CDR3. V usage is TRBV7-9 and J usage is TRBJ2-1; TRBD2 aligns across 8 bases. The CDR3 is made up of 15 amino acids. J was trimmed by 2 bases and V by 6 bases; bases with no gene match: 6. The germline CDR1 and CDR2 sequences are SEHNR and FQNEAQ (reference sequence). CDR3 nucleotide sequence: TGTGCCAGCAGTAGGACTAGCTTCCCCTACAATGAGCAGTTCTTC. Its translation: CASSRTSFPYNEQFF.

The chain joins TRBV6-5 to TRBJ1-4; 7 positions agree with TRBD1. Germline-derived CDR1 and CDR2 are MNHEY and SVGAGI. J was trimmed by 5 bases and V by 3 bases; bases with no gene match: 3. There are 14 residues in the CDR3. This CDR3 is CASSYRQGNEKLFF. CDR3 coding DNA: TGTGCCAGCAGTTATAGACAGGGCAATGAAAAACTGTTTTTT.

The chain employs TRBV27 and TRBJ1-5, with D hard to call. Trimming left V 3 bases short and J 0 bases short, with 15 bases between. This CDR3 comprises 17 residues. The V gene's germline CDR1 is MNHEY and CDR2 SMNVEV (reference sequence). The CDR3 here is CASSFGLAGYSNQPQHF. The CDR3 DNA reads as TGTGCCAGCAGTTTCGGTCTAGCGGGGTATAGCAATCAGCCCCAGCATTTT.

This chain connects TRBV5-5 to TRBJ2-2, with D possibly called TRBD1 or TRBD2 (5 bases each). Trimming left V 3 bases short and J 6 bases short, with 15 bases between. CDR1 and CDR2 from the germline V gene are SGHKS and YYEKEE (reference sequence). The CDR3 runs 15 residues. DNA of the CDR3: TGTGCCAGCAGCTGGGACGGGTCCAGACCCGGGGAGCTGTTTTTT. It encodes CASSWDGSRPGELFF.

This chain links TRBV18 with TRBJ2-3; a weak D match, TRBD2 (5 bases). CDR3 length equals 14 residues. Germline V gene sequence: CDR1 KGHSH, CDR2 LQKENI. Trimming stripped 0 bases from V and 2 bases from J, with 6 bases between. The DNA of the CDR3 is TGTGCCAGCTCACCACCGACTAACACAGATACGCAGTATTTT. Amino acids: CASSPPTNTDTQYF.

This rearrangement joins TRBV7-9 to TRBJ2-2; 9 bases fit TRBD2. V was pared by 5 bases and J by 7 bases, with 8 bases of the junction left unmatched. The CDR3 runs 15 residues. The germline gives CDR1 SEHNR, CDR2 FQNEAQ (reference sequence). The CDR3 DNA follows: TGTGCCAGCAGCGGCTCCGGGACTAGCTACGGGGAGCTGTTTTTT. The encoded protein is CASSGSGTSYGELFF.